What follows are 31 T cell receptor beta chains derived from one specimen sequenced in a study of blood T cell repertoires in COVID-19. Using immunoSEQ multiplex PCR, the repertoire was profiled, and TCRdb retains in-frame clones only, with some absent. The table lists 350,000 to 400,000 clones, about nine tenths of them singletons. Sequenced: PBMCs or T cells enriched from blood (not recorded which). The receptors stem from a woman younger than 45 who had recovered from COVID-19.

This clone has more than one count but fewer than ten. The chain couples TRBV2 to TRBJ1-5; TRBD1 matches 9 bases. Germline values: CDR1 SNHLY, CDR2 FYNNEI. The CDR3 consists of 15 residues. V was clipped by 3 bases and J by 6 bases; unmatched bases: 6. CDR3 in DNA: TGTGCCAGCAGTGACAACAGGGGGCGAAGTCAGCCCCAGCATTTT. Translating it yields CASSDNRGRSQPQHF.

The V call is TRBV9, the J call TRBJ2-1; the match to TRBD2 covers 11 bases. The J segment lost 4 bases and the V segment lost 0 bases, leaving 0 bases of the junction unmatched. The germline gives CDR1 SGDLS, CDR2 YYNGEE. The CDR3 covers 15 residues. In nucleotides, the CDR3 is TGTGCCAGCAGCGTAGGGACTAGCGGGTACAATGAGCAGTTCTTC. Amino acid sequence: CASSVGTSGYNEQFF.

This chain links TRBV2 with TRBJ1-4; 11 nucleotides agree with TRBD1. With 11 bases clipped from V and 0 bases from J, the junction kept 5 bases outside the gene matches. Germline V lookup: CDR1 SNHLY, CDR2 FYNNEI. The CDR3 has 15 residues. Here the CDR3 reads CARRDRGTTNEKLFF. For the CDR3, the DNA is TGTGCCCGCCGGGACAGGGGGACAACTAATGAAAAACTGTTTTTT.

Comment on this clone: Here the CDR3 omits its conserved ending phenylalanine or tryptophan, so a read error is the likely source. The DNA is left out, because the CDR3 cannot be placed on it with certainty; the CDR3 is given as TCRdb lists it. This rearrangement joins TRBV3-1 (or the pseudogene TRBV3-2) to TRBJ2-4; the D segment call TRBD2 is taken from the table without a DNA check. Including both end residues, the CDR3 is 9 amino acids long. CDR1 is LGHDT, CDR2 YNNKEL, per germline (reference sequence). This CDR3 is CATKGTSSL.

The J gene is TRBJ1-1, the V gene TRBV20-1; TRBD1 might be the D (5 bases). CDR3 length: 11 residues. Germline V CDR1 and CDR2: DFQATT, SNEGSKA (reference sequence). In nucleotides, the CDR3 is TGCAGCCTTCTCGGGGGGAGTGAAGCTTTCTTT. Residues: CSLLGGSEAFF.

This clone was counted once. The sample has other DNA sequences that encode this CDR3 too. CDR3 region: CASSLDRVNTEAFF. As DNA, the CDR3 is TGTGCCAGCAGCTTGGACAGGGTGAACACTGAAGCTTTCTTT. The chain combines TRBV11-2 with TRBJ1-1, with 8 nucleotides matching TRBD1. The germline V gene has CDR1 SGHAT and CDR2 FQNNGV. The V and J ends lost 3 bases and 0 bases, in that order; junction bases with no gene match: 0. The CDR3 is made up of 14 amino acids. Together with reference TRBV11-2 and TRBJ1-1, the CDR3 gives the full variable domain: EAGVAQSPRYKIIEKRQSVAFWCNPISGHATLYWYQQILGQGPKLLIQFQNNGVVDDSQLPKDRFSAERLKGVDSTLKIQPAKLEDSAVYLCASSLDRVNTEAFFGQGTRLTVV.

The J gene is TRBJ2-2, the V gene TRBV24-1; D remains unclear. The germline gives CDR1 KGHDR, CDR2 SFDVKD. Trimming cost V 5 bases and J 5 bases, with 8 bases left between them. This CDR3 region has 13 residues. This CDR3 is CATSAGRTGELFF. Written as DNA, the CDR3 is TGTGCCACCAGTGCAGGAAGAACCGGGGAGCTGTTTTTT.

V gene TRBV5-1 combines with J gene TRBJ1-1, with D uncertain. The CDR3 spans 12 residues. CDR1 is SGHRS, CDR2 YFSETQ, per germline. Trimming took off 2 bases at V and 11 bases at J, with 13 bases between the two ends. The CDR3 is CASSFTGSAAFF. The CDR3 coding sequence is TGCGCCAGCAGCTTTACGGGGAGTGCTGCTTTCTTT.

The genes are TRBV30 and TRBJ1-2; TRBD1 is a possible D gene (6 bases). V was pared by 2 bases and J by 5 bases, with 9 bases between. The CDR3 covers 12 residues. Germline-derived CDR1 and CDR2 are GTSNPN and SVGIG (reference sequence). The CDR3 coding sequence is TGTGCCTGGAGTATACAGGGTTATGGCTACACCTTC. Encoded protein: CAWSIQGYGYTF.

The chain recombines TRBV2 with TRBJ2-7, with 11 positions matching TRBD1. The CDR3 is made up of 16 amino acids. Trimming removed 5 bases from V and 2 bases from J; junction bases left unmatched: 8. From germline, CDR1 is SNHLY and CDR2 FYNNEI. The DNA for the CDR3 is TGTGCCAGCAGTCCAGGGACAGGGGGGAGGGCCTACGAGCAGTACTTC. Amino acid sequence: CASSPGTGGRAYEQYF. Using reference TRBV2 and TRBJ2-7 for the parts outside the CDR3, the full variable domain is EPEVTQTPSHQVTQMGQEVILRCVPISNHLYFYWYRQILGQKVEFLVSFYNNEISEKSEIFDDQFSVERPDGSNFTLKIRSTKLEDSAMYFCASSPGTGGRAYEQYFGPGTRLTVT.

V and J are TRBV5-1 and TRBJ1-2; no clear D gene. Germline CDR1 is SGHRS and CDR2 is YFSETQ. This CDR3 has 16 amino acids. Deletions cut 0 bases from V and 4 bases from J, with 16 bases between. CDR3 in DNA: TGCGCCAGCAGCTTGGCCGAAAACAGCATTCGCTATGGCTACACCTTC. Protein: CASSLAENSIRYGYTF.

This clone was detected only once. The chain couples TRBV7-2 to TRBJ1-3; no reliable D call. Trimming stripped 1 base from V and 0 bases from J, with 10 bases between. Germline V CDR1 and CDR2: SGHTA, FQGNSA. The length of the CDR3 is 16 residues. CDR3 region: CASSLGAALSGNTIYF. The CDR3 coding sequence is TGTGCCAGCAGCTTAGGGGCAGCCCTCTCTGGAAACACCATATATTTT.

The chain uses TRBV10-3 and TRBJ2-7; D perhaps matches TRBD2 (6 bases). This CDR3 contains 12 residues. Germline V gene sequence: CDR1 ENHRY, CDR2 SYGVKD. V gave up 5 bases and J gave up 7 bases, with 12 bases separating them. This CDR3 reads CAISTGTDEQYF. In nucleotides, the CDR3 is TGTGCCATCAGTACTGGGACTGATGAGCAGTACTTC.

The CDR3 sequence: CASSLETGTYYTQYF. CDR3 sequence (DNA): TGTGCCAGCAGCTTAGAGACAGGAACCTACTATACGCAGTATTTT. The rearrangement joins TRBV11-2 to TRBJ2-3; maybe TRBD1 (6 bases). Germline CDR1 and CDR2: SGHAT and FQNNGV. Between the trimmed V and J ends, which lost 0 bases and 7 bases, there was a span of 14 bases. The CDR3 extends over 15 amino acids.

This clone came up once. CDR3 nucleotides: TGTGCCAGCAGTTACGGAACGATGCGGGCCTACGAGCAGTACTTC. It yields the protein CASSYGTMRAYEQYF. The V and J genes are TRBV27 and TRBJ2-7; D is perhaps TRBD2 (5 bases). V dropped 4 bases and J dropped 2 bases, with 15 bases sitting between them. Germline values: CDR1 MNHEY, CDR2 SMNVEV (reference sequence). This CDR3 is built from 15 residues.

This sequence joins TRBV12-3 or TRBV12-4 and TRBJ1-1; TRBD1 matches at 7 bases. After removal of 2 bases from V and 10 bases from J, the junction contained 4 bases not matched to a gene. The CDR3 spans 12 residues. The DNA for the CDR3 is TGTGCCAGCAGTTTAAAGGGGGCGCGAGCTTTCTTT. Translation gives CASSLKGARAFF.

J is TRBJ1-1 and V is TRBV11-1; maybe TRBD1 (5 bases). CDR1 is SGHAT and CDR2 is FQDESV in the germline V gene (reference sequence). The CDR3 length is 14 residues. V lost 1 base and J lost 0, with 6 bases in between. The CDR3 is CASSLGGLNTEAFF. CDR3 DNA: TGTGCCAGCAGCTTAGGGGGCTTGAACACTGAAGCTTTCTTT.

This chain joins TRBV4-1 and TRBJ1-6, with TRBD1 matching over 9 bases. The CDR3 length is 16 residues. V shed 0 bases, J shed 7 bases, and the junction held 4 bases outside the gene matches. CDR1 MGHRA and CDR2 YSYEKL come from the germline V gene. CDR3 in DNA: TGCGCCAGCAGCCAAGAAAAGGACAGGGGAAATTCACCCCTCCACTTT. This translates into CASSQEKDRGNSPLHF.

This clone came up once. The chain recombines TRBV6-5 with TRBJ2-7; D is perhaps TRBD1 (5 bases). Germline loops: CDR1 MNHEY, CDR2 SVGAGI. CDR3 length equals 16 residues. Between the trimmed V and J ends, which lost 4 bases and 3 bases, there was a span of 19 bases. The CDR3: CASSFEFGRVDYEQYF. The CDR3 DNA reads TGTGCCAGCAGTTTCGAATTCGGCAGGGTAGACTACGAGCAGTACTTC.

The chain employs TRBV25-1 and TRBJ1-2, with unresolved D. The CDR3 loop spans 13 amino acids. Looked up from germline, CDR1 is MGHDK and CDR2 is SYGVNS. V was cut by 2 bases and J by 8 bases, with 12 bases left in between. The CDR3 DNA sequence: TGTGCCAGCAGTGAAGTCACGAGGGTCGGCTACACCTTC. Its protein is CASSEVTRVGYTF.

This chain connects TRBV5-1 to TRBJ2-7; D perhaps matches TRBD1 (6 bases). The CDR3 has 14 residues. Germline V lookup: CDR1 SGHRS, CDR2 YFSETQ. V shed 4 bases and J shed 0 bases, with 11 bases lying between them. Here the CDR3 reads CASSGTNPSYEQYF. The CDR3 nucleotides are TGCGCCAGCAGCGGGACAAATCCCTCCTACGAGCAGTACTTC. Together with reference TRBV5-1 and TRBJ2-7, the CDR3 gives the full variable domain: KAGVTQTPRYLIKTRGQQVTLSCSPISGHRSVSWYQQTPGQGLQFLFEYFSETQRNKGNFPGRFSGRQFSNSRSEMNVSTLELGDSALYLCASSGTNPSYEQYFGPGTRLTVT.

This chain links TRBV13 with TRBJ1-5; 7 positions agree with TRBD1. V was clipped by 0 bases and J by 2 bases; unmatched bases: 1. Per germline, CDR1 PRHDT and CDR2 FYEKMQ (reference sequence). The CDR3 covers 15 residues. The CDR3 here is CASSLGGTGNQPQHF. Here the CDR3 DNA reads TGTGCCAGCAGCTTAGGAGGGACAGGCAATCAGCCCCAGCATTTT. Combining the CDR3 with reference TRBV13 and TRBJ1-5 gives the whole variable domain AAGVIQSPRHLIKEKRETATLKCYPIPRHDTVYWYQQGPGQDPQFLISFYEKMQSDKGSIPDRFSAQQFSDYHSELNMSSLELGDSALYFCASSLGGTGNQPQHFGDGTRLSIL.

The J gene is TRBJ2-3, the V gene TRBV15, with a possible D match to TRBD1 (8 bases). Germline loops: CDR1 LNHNV, CDR2 YYDKDF (reference sequence). The CDR3 sequence is 16 residues long. The V and J ends lost 4 bases and 5 bases respectively, with 19 bases between them. CDR3 residues: CATSTPRQGRGDTQYF. The CDR3, as DNA: TGTGCCACCAGCACCCCCCGACAGGGGAGGGGAGATACGCAGTATTTT.

V gene TRBV10-3 combines with J gene TRBJ2-7, with TRBD1 matching 9 bases. Per germline, CDR1 ENHRY and CDR2 SYGVKD. V dropped 5 bases and J dropped 6; count of bases not matched to a gene: 17. The CDR3 is 17 residues long. The CDR3 DNA sequence: TGTGCCATCAGTTTGGGGGGACAGGGATCTACACCCTCCGAGCAGTACTTC. It specifies CAISLGGQGSTPSEQYF.

The chain has TRBV27 and TRBJ1-6; a possible D gene is TRBD1 (6 bases). V shed 3 bases and J shed 6 bases, with 21 bases lying between them. Germline lookup yields CDR1 MNHEY and CDR2 SMNVEV (reference sequence). This CDR3 comprises 18 residues. CDR3 DNA: TGTGCCAGCAGTTTGCTAGTCGGGGGGCAGGGGCGTAATTCACCCCTCCACTTT. Amino acid sequence: CASSLLVGGQGRNSPLHF.

The chain links TRBV3-1 (or the pseudogene TRBV3-2) to TRBJ2-4; 14 bases match TRBD2. Unmatched junction bases numbered 16, after V lost 3 bases and J lost 6 bases. Germline values: CDR1 LGHDT, CDR2 YNNKEL (reference sequence). The CDR3 spans 20 residues. The CDR3 loop is CASSQRAPGLAGARLNIQYF. DNA for the CDR3: TGTGCCAGCAGCCAGAGAGCCCCGGGACTAGCGGGAGCCAGGCTAAACATTCAGTACTTC.

The CDR3 sequence: CASSATWPYNEQFF. CDR3 nucleotide sequence: TGTGCCAGCAGCGCCACCTGGCCGTACAATGAGCAGTTCTTC. The rearrangement joins TRBV9 to TRBJ2-1, with D hard to call. CDR1 and CDR2 (germline): SGDLS, YYNGEE. V was pared by 3 bases and J by 4 bases, with 11 bases between. The length of the CDR3 is 14 residues.

The V call is TRBV19, the J call TRBJ1-1; 7 bases agree with TRBD1. Germline V gives CDR1 LNHDA, CDR2 SQIVND (reference sequence). The CDR3 sequence is 12 residues long. Losses at the gene ends were 4 bases for V and 6 bases for J; bases not matched to a gene: 2. CDR3 amino acids: CASSTGTAEAFF. The CDR3, as DNA: TGTGCCAGTAGTACGGGGACAGCTGAAGCTTTCTTT. The full variable domain, completed using reference TRBV19 and TRBJ1-1, is DGGITQSPKYLFRKEGQNVTLSCEQNLNHDAMYWYRQDPGQGLRLIYYSQIVNDFQKGDIAEGYSVSREKKESFPLTVTSAQKNPTAFYLCASSTGTAEAFFGQGTRLTVV.

CDR3: CASSPRRDVSNTGELFF. CDR3 in DNA: TGTGCCAGCTCACCTAGGAGGGATGTTTCGAACACCGGGGAGCTGTTTTTT. This chain joins TRBV18 and TRBJ2-2, with TRBD2 as a possible D gene (6 bases). CDR1 is KGHSH and CDR2 is LQKENI in the germline V gene. The V end lost 3 bases, the J end lost 0 bases, and 14 bases lay between the germline ends. The CDR3 spans 17 residues. The full variable domain, with the rest looked up from reference TRBV18 and TRBJ2-2, is NAGVMQNPRHLVRRRGQEARLRCSPMKGHSHVYWYRQLPEEGLKFMVYLQKENIIDESGMPKERFSAEFPKEGPSILRIQQVVRGDSAAYFCASSPRRDVSNTGELFFGEGSRLTVL.

This clone is a singleton in its sample. The chain recombines TRBV11-2 with TRBJ1-2; no reliable D call. Trimming pared 4 bases from V and 8 bases from J, leaving 14 bases between. The CDR3 has 13 residues. Germline V gene lookup returns CDR1 SGHAT and CDR2 FQNNGV. For the CDR3, the DNA is TGTGCCAGCAGCTCAATCGATAATCAGGGCTACACCTTC. Protein sequence: CASSSIDNQGYTF.

This chain links TRBV29-1 with TRBJ1-2; D is undetermined. The CDR3 covers 13 residues. Germline V gene lookup returns CDR1 SQVTM and CDR2 ANQGSEA. The V end lost 4 bases, the J end lost 0 bases, and 9 bases lay between the germline ends. DNA for the CDR3: TGCAGCGTTGTGGTACAGCCTAACTATGGCTACACCTTC. Its protein is CSVVVQPNYGYTF. The full variable domain, completed using reference TRBV29-1 and TRBJ1-2, is SAVISQKPSRDICQRGTSLTIQCQVDSQVTMMFWYRQQPGQSLTLIATANQGSEATYESGFVIDKFPISRPNLTFSTLTVSNMSPEDSSIYLCSVVVQPNYGYTFGSGTRLTVV.